The 14 T cell receptor beta chains reported below all come from one sample, sequenced in a study of cytotoxic CD8 clonotypes in ibrutinib-treated CLL. Generated by immunoSEQ multiplex PCR, the TCRdb table keeps only in-frame clones and is missing some. Among 100,000 to 150,000 clones listed, over 75% were seen once. The sample was PBMCs, taken after 24 months of ibrutinib treatment. The receptors shown here come from a human donor with chronic lymphocytic leukemia.

The chain couples TRBV7-2 to TRBJ1-5; D is unclear. Trimming shortened V by 5 bases and J by 1 base, and 12 bases separated the two germline ends. The V gene's germline CDR1 is SGHTA and CDR2 FQGNSA. The CDR3 length is 15 residues. CDR3 DNA: TGTGCCAGCAGCCTAGGGTGGGGAAGCAATCAGCCCCAGCATTTT. The encoded protein is CASSLGWGSNQPQHF.

The genes are TRBV27 and TRBJ1-4, with D perhaps matching TRBD1 (5 bases). Deletions cut 5 bases from V and 5 bases from J, with 12 bases between. Germline V CDR1 and CDR2: MNHEY, SMNVEV (reference sequence). This CDR3 spans 14 amino acids. The CDR3 loop reads CASSAYGGNEKLFF. The CDR3 DNA follows: TGTGCCAGCAGTGCCTATGGGGGGAATGAAAAACTGTTTTTT.

By share of the sample, this clone is medium-sized (0.01 to 0.1%). One end of the junction is discordant with germline, which a read error may explain. This rearrangement joins TRBV7-2 to TRBJ2-7, with 8 positions matching TRBD2. The CDR3 is made up of 17 amino acids. Germline CDR1 SGHTA, CDR2 FQGNSA. CDR3 DNA: TGTGCCAGCAGCTTAGCGCGCACCGGGAGGGCCTCCCACGAGCAGTACTTC. Amino acids: CASSLARTGRASHEQYF. Together with reference TRBV7-2 and TRBJ2-7, the CDR3 gives the full variable domain: GAGVSQSPSNKVTEKGKDVELRCDPISGHTALYWYRQSLGQGLEFLIYFQGNSAPDKSGLPSDRFSAERTGGSVSTLTIQRTQQEDSAVYLCASSLARTGRASHEQYFGPGTRLTVT.

The rearrangement links TRBV5-4 to TRBJ2-7; a possible D gene is TRBD1 (6 bases). Germline V gives CDR1 SGHNT, CDR2 YYREEE (reference sequence). The length of the CDR3 is 14 residues. V lost 2 bases and J lost 3, with 12 bases in between. The CDR3 loop is CASSFTGQIYEQYF. Written as DNA, the CDR3 is TGTGCCAGCAGCTTCACAGGGCAGATCTACGAGCAGTACTTC. Based on the CDR3 plus reference TRBV5-4 and TRBJ2-7, the full variable domain is ETGVTQSPTHLIKTRGQQVTLRCSSQSGHNTVSWYQQALGQGPQFIFQYYREEENGRGNFPPRFSGLQFPNYSSELNVNALELDDSALYLCASSFTGQIYEQYFGPGTRLTVT.

This sequence joins TRBV4-1 and TRBJ2-7; D is possibly TRBD1 (6 bases). The CDR3 is 17 amino acids. The ends were cut back, 0 bases at V and 5 bases at J, with 20 bases in the middle. CDR1 MGHRA and CDR2 YSYEKL come from the germline V gene. The CDR3 here is CASSQEPLGTKSHEQYF. In DNA, the CDR3 is TGCGCCAGCAGCCAAGAACCCCTGGGGACAAAAAGCCACGAGCAGTACTTC.

This chain's CDR3 is CASSFGRSNYGYTF. The CDR3 DNA follows: TGTGCCAGCAGTTTTGGACGGTCGAACTATGGCTACACCTTC. This sequence joins TRBV28 and TRBJ1-2; D unresolved. The germline gives CDR1 MDHEN, CDR2 SYDVKM. Trimming removed 3 bases from V and 2 bases from J, with 10 bases in between. The CDR3 spans 14 residues.

The chain couples TRBV4-2 to TRBJ2-1, with TRBD2 matching 11 bases. With V trimmed by 3 bases and J by 3 bases, 16 bases remained unmatched. From germline, CDR1 is LGHNA and CDR2 YNFKEQ. This CDR3 region has 20 residues. This chain's CDR3 is CASSQGLGLAVLGGYNEQFF. The CDR3 DNA follows: TGTGCCAGCAGCCAGGGACTGGGACTAGCGGTTTTGGGGGGCTACAATGAGCAGTTCTTC.

The CDR3 DNA follows: TGTGCCAGCTCCCCTCCGGGGTCCAATCAGCCCCAGCATTTT. Its translation is CASSPPGSNQPQHF. The V call is TRBV18, the J call TRBJ1-5; D call uncertain. Germline loops: CDR1 KGHSH, CDR2 LQKENI. V lost 6 bases to trimming and J lost 3 bases, with 12 bases between them. The CDR3 runs to 14 residues.

The chain uses TRBV7-2 and TRBJ2-3, with D unclear. Between the trimmed V and J ends, which lost 3 bases and 0 bases, there was a span of 4 bases. CDR1 and CDR2 from the germline V gene are SGHTA and FQGNSA. This CDR3 has 13 amino acids. The CDR3 DNA sequence: TGTGCCAGCAGCTTGCCTAGCACAGATACGCAGTATTTT. It yields the protein CASSLPSTDTQYF.

The V gene is TRBV5-6, the J gene TRBJ1-1; D not certain. Germline V CDR1 and CDR2: SGHDT, YYEEEE. The CDR3 sequence is 12 residues long. V was trimmed by 1 base and J by 7 bases, leaving 8 bases between them. The CDR3 DNA is TGTGCCAGCAGCTTGCCCGGGTTTGAAGCTTTCTTT. It specifies CASSLPGFEAFF.

The chain carries TRBV5-5 and TRBJ1-5; maybe TRBD1 (6 bases). Germline-derived CDR1 and CDR2 are SGHKS and YYEKEE (reference sequence). This CDR3 spans 15 amino acids. V dropped 1 base and J dropped 3 bases, with 11 bases sitting between them. The chain's CDR3 is CASSLFGGFNQPQHF. The CDR3, as DNA: TGTGCCAGCAGCTTGTTCGGGGGCTTCAATCAGCCCCAGCATTTT.

The table lists this clone with a few counts. V and J are TRBV7-9 and TRBJ1-1; D is ambiguous. Germline values: CDR1 SEHNR, CDR2 FQNEAQ (reference sequence). The ends were cut back, 1 base at V and 4 bases at J, with 10 bases in the middle. The CDR3 runs to 14 residues. The CDR3 reads CASSLEIGPTEAFF. For the CDR3, the DNA is TGTGCCAGCAGCTTAGAGATAGGGCCCACTGAAGCTTTCTTT.

The chain has TRBV19 and TRBJ1-1; TRBD1 is a possible D gene (6 bases). This CDR3 region has 13 residues. Germline CDR1 is LNHDA and CDR2 is SQIVND (reference sequence). V gave up 6 bases and J gave up 5 bases, with 13 bases separating them. The DNA for the CDR3 is TGTGCCAGTAGCGGACAGAAGGGGACTGAAGCTTTCTTT. Encoded protein: CASSGQKGTEAFF.

The table lists this clone with a count of one. This chain uses TRBV5-4 with TRBJ2-3, with 8 bases identical to TRBD1. The V gene end was trimmed by 2 bases and the J gene end by 2 bases; junction bases not matched to a gene: 7. The CDR3 totals 16 residues. Germline CDR1 and CDR2: SGHNT and YYREEE (reference sequence). CDR3 DNA sequence: TGTGCCAGCAGCTTTAGAAGGGGACAGGACACAGATACGCAGTATTTT. It translates to CASSFRRGQDTDTQYF.